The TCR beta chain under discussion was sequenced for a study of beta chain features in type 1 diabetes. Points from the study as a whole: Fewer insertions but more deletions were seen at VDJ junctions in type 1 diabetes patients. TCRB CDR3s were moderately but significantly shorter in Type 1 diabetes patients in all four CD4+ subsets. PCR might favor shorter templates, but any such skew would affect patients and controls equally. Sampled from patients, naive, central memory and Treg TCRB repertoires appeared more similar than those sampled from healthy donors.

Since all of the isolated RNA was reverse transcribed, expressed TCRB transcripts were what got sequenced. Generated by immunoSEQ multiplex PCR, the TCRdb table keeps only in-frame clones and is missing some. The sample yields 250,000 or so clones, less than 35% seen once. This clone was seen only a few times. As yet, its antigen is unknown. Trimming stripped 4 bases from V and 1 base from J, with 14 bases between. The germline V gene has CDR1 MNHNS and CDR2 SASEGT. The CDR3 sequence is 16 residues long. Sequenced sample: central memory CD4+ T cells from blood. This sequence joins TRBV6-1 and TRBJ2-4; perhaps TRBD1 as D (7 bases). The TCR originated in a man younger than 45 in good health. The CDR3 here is CASSGGGGLAKNIQYF. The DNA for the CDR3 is TGTGCCAGCAGTGGAGGAGGGGGCTTGGCCAAAAACATTCAGTACTTC.